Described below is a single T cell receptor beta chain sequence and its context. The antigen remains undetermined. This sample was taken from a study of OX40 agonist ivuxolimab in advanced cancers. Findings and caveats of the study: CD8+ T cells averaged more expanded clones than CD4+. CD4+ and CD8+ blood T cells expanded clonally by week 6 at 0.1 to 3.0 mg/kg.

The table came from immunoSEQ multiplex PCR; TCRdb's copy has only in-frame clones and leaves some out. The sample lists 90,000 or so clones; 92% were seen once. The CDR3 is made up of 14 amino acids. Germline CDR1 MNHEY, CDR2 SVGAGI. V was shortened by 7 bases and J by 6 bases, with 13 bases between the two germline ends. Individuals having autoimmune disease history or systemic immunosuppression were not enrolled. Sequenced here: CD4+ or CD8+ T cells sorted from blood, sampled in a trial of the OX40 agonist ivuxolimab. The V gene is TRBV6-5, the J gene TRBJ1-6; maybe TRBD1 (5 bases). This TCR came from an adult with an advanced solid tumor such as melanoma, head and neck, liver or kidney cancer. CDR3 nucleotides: TGTGCCAGCACTGAAGCCAGGGCTAATTCACCCCTCCACTTT. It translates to CASTEARANSPLHF.